A selection of T cell receptor beta chains follows, all from one sample in a study of early T cells in non-severe SARS-CoV-2 infection. TCRdb ran MiXCR on the 5' RACE reads and lists one entry per CDR3 protein. The profile shows around 37,000 distinct CDR3 sequences, around 9% of them singletons. Sequencing was carried out using whole blood. These receptors all stem from an adult who was a healthcare worker with PCR-confirmed SARS-CoV-2 infection or an uninfected control (not recorded which). The CDR3 runs from the conserved cysteine through the conserved F or W. The order of the fields is D gene, V gene, J gene, clone size, CDR3 DNA, CDR3 protein. A D gene is named only where the DNA matches it firmly. Rows may omit the clone size; those that give it use once, few, many or a size class.

-	TRBV9	TRBJ1-3	many	TGTGCCAGCAGCGCCAACCTCAAGAGAGGGGGCTCTGGAAACACCATATATTTT	CASSANLKRGGSGNTIYF
-	TRBV6-5	TRBJ1-1	many	TGTGCCAGCAGTCCCGGTGGGACGGTTAACACTGAAGCTTTCTTT	CASSPGGTVNTEAFF
-	TRBV28	TRBJ1-5	-	TGTGCCAGCAGTAGCGGGGATCAGCCCCAGCATTTT	CASSSGDQPQHF
-	TRBV20-1	TRBJ2-7	few	TGCAGTGCTAGAGATAATCAGGGACACTACGAGCAGTACTTC	CSARDNQGHYEQYF
-	TRBV6-2/TRBV6-3	TRBJ2-7	many	TGTGCCAGCAGTCGGGGAGTTAGGTCCGCCTACGAGCAGTACTTC	CASSRGVRSAYEQYF
-	TRBV9	TRBJ2-3	many	TGTGCCAGCAGCGCAGACAGAGGAAGCACAGATACGCAGTATTTT	CASSADRGSTDTQYF
TRBD2	TRBV6-6	TRBJ2-1	many	TGTGCCAGCAGTTACAATAGCGGGGGGGTGAATGAGCAGTTCTTC	CASSYNSGGVNEQFF
-	TRBV7-2	TRBJ2-5	few	TGTGCCAGCAGCCCTACTCGGGAGGAGACCCAGTACTTC	CASSPTREETQYF
-	TRBV18	TRBJ2-5	many	TGTGCCAGCTCCGCGGGCAGGGAAGAGACCCAGTACTTC	CASSAGREETQYF
TRBD1	TRBV7-3	TRBJ1-1	-	TGTGCCAGCAGCAGACAGGGATCGAACACTGAAGCTTTCTTT	CASSRQGSNTEAFF
-	TRBV7-8	TRBJ1-3	many	TGTGCCAGCAGCGTTACCCGACTCTCTGGAAACACCATATATTTT	CASSVTRLSGNTIYF
-	TRBV5-4	TRBJ2-2	many	TGTGCCAGCAGCGCCGGGGCCCTGATGGGGGAGCTGTTTTTT	CASSAGALMGELFF
-	TRBV12-3/TRBV12-4	TRBJ1-2	many	TGTGCCAGCAGCGTACGAAGGGGCGTCTATGGCTACACCTTC	CASSVRRGVYGYTF
TRBD1	TRBV7-3	TRBJ2-3	many	TGTGCCAGCAGCTCCCAGGGGGATGATACGCAGTATTTT	CASSSQGDDTQYF
TRBD2	TRBV13	TRBJ2-1	many	TGTGCCAGCAGCTCCACCTATAGCGGGGGGGCCGGTGAGCAGTTCTTC	CASSSTYSGGAGEQFF
-	TRBV4-3	TRBJ1-2	many	TGCGCCAGCAGCCACGAGGTCGGCTATGGCTACACCTTC	CASSHEVGYGYTF
-	TRBV5-4	TRBJ2-5	many	TGTGCCAGCACCCCCCGGGGTGGGCAAGAGACCCAGTACTTC	CASTPRGGQETQYF
-	TRBV27	TRBJ1-1	few	TGTGCCAGCAGTTTAGTACAGTACACTGAAGCTTTCTTT	CASSLVQYTEAFF
-	TRBV28	TRBJ1-3	medium-sized	TGTGCCAGCAGTTTTGACCCTCTTGGGGGGCTGACCGGAAACACCATATATTTT	CASSFDPLGGLTGNTIYF
TRBD1	TRBV6-6	TRBJ1-1	-	TGTGCCAGCAGTTACCAGGGGGCCGCTGAAGCTTTCTTT	CASSYQGAAEAFF
TRBD2	TRBV14	TRBJ2-4	many	TGTGCCAGCAGCCGAGCGGGGGGCTTAGCCAAAAACATTCAGTACTTC	CASSRAGGLAKNIQYF
TRBD1	TRBV7-2	TRBJ1-5	few	TGTGCCAGCAGCTCTCGACAGGGAGAGAATCAGCCCCAGCATTTT	CASSSRQGENQPQHF
TRBD1	TRBV7-9	TRBJ1-1	many	TGTGCCAGCAGCCCTGGACAGGGCTACGGTGAAGCTTTCTTT	CASSPGQGYGEAFF
TRBD1	TRBV5-1	TRBJ2-1	many	TGCGCCAGCAGCGAAAGACAGGGGGGCGCCTACAATGAGCAGTTCTTC	CASSERQGGAYNEQFF
-	TRBV7-2	TRBJ2-7	many	TGTGCCAGCAGATCGGGTCCCGAGCAGTACTTC	CASRSGPEQYF
-	TRBV7-2	TRBJ1-2	many	TGTGCCAGCAGTAGTGGAGGGGACAACTATGGCTACACCTTC	CASSSGGDNYGYTF
-	TRBV4-3	TRBJ2-7	many	TGCGCCAGCAGCCCCGGTGAGGGGTCCTACGAGCAGTACTTC	CASSPGEGSYEQYF
TRBD1	TRBV12-3/TRBV12-4	TRBJ2-3	many	TGTGCCAGCAGTTCCAATTCCGACAGGGCCGATACGCAGTATTTT	CASSSNSDRADTQYF
-	TRBV7-9	TRBJ1-5	-	TGTGCCAGCAGCTCCTCCGACAGGCAGTCCCAGCATTTT	CASSSSDRQSQHF
-	TRBV5-5	TRBJ1-5	-	TGTGCCAGCAGCTTGATAGGACAGATTAGCAATCAGCCCCAGCATTTT	CASSLIGQISNQPQHF
-	TRBV6-5	TRBJ1-2	many	TGTGCCATCTGGGGAGCTTTCCGGGATTCCTCTAACTATGGCTACACCTTC	CAIWGAFRDSSNYGYTF
-	TRBV19	TRBJ1-5	few	TGTGCCAGTAGTCCTCAAGGACGGGGCAATCAGCCCCAGCATTTT	CASSPQGRGNQPQHF
TRBD2	TRBV20-1	TRBJ2-3	few	TGCAGTGCCCGGGACTACTCGGAGGATACGCAGTATTTT	CSARDYSEDTQYF
-	TRBV7-3	TRBJ2-1	-	TGTGCCAGCAGCTTCAGTGCTAACTCCTACAATGAGCAGTTCTTC	CASSFSANSYNEQFF
-	TRBV11-1	TRBJ2-1	many	TGTGCCAGCAGCTCTTTGTTACTGACCTCCTACAATGAGCAGTTCTTC	CASSSLLLTSYNEQFF
TRBD1	TRBV4-2	TRBJ1-4	-	TGTGCCATCAGCACTAAGACAGGGGATAATGAAAAACTGTTTTTT	CAISTKTGDNEKLFF
-	TRBV19	TRBJ1-5	many	TGTGCCAGTAGTCTACGGGGGAGACAGAACAATCAGCCCCAGCATTTT	CASSLRGRQNNQPQHF
-	TRBV2	TRBJ2-7	few	TGTGCCAGCATGGCAGATTCCTACGAGCAGTACTTC	CASMADSYEQYF
-	TRBV7-3	TRBJ2-2	many	TGTGCCAGCAGCTACAAAACAAGAAACACCGGGGAGCTGTTTTTT	CASSYKTRNTGELFF
TRBD2	TRBV5-1	TRBJ2-7	many	TGCGCCAGCAGCTTGCAGCGGGGGGTCTCCTACGAGCAGTACTTC	CASSLQRGVSYEQYF
-	TRBV10-3	TRBJ2-1	-	TGTGCCATCAGTGAGTCCCTAGCTATTGAGCAGTTCTTC	CAISESLAIEQFF
-	TRBV12-3/TRBV12-4	TRBJ2-2	-	TGTGCCACCAAATCGACCCTAACAGGACTGAACACCGGGGAGCTGTTTTTT	CATKSTLTGLNTGELFF
TRBD1	TRBV29-1	TRBJ1-2	many	TGCAGCGCTCCACAGGGGTCCGACTATGGCTACACCTTC	CSAPQGSDYGYTF